This T cell receptor beta chain originates from a study of T cell responses to AZD1222 COVID-19 vaccine. Study-level points and caveats: Possibly, clonal diversity was underestimated; donors were largely white British and included more females. Close to half of all spike-specific TCRs reportedly target regions of the variants that are unmutated. Vaccination with two AZD1222 doses was followed by a rise in Spike-specific TCR breadth and depth. Every sample of the repertoires postdated the peak T cell response.

As regards this clone: Its target is unknown.

Libraries were prepared by immunoSEQ multiplex PCR; TCRdb keeps only in-frame clonotypes and omits some of them. This table holds about 150,000 clones, roughly 90% found once. The V end was cut by 1 base, the J end by 1 base, with 19 bases between. The germline V gene has CDR1 SGHTA and CDR2 FQGNSA. The CDR3 loop spans 18 amino acids. J is TRBJ2-5 and V is TRBV7-2; perhaps D is TRBD1 or TRBD2 (5 bases each). This TCR came from an adult who received the AZD1222 COVID-19 vaccine. The starting material was peripheral blood, obtained 28 days after the second AZD1222 dose. The CDR3 bases are TGTGCCAGCAGCTTAGATGCGAGGGCAGGGTTGCGCCAAGAGACCCAGTACTTC. Its translation: CASSLDARAGLRQETQYF.